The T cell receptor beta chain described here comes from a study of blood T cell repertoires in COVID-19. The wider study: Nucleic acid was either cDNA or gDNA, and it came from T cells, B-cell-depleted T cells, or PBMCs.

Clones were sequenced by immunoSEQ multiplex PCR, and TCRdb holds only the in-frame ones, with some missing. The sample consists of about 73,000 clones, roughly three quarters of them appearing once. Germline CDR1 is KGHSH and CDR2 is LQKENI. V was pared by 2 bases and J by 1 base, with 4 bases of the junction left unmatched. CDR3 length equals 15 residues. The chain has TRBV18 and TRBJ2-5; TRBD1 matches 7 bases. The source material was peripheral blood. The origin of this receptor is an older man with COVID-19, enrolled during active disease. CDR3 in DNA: TGTGCCAGCTCACCAAACAGGGGCGGCCAAGAGACCCAGTACTTC. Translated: CASSPNRGGQETQYF. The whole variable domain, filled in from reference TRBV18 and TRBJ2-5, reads NAGVMQNPRHLVRRRGQEARLRCSPMKGHSHVYWYRQLPEEGLKFMVYLQKENIIDESGMPKERFSAEFPKEGPSILRIQQVVRGDSAAYFCASSPNRGGQETQYFGPGTRLLVL.